Shown below are 27 T cell receptor beta chains from a single sample sequenced in a study of CXCR3-negative and CXCR3-positive naive CD8 T cells (dated by TCRdb to the late 2010s). Sequencing took place on a NextSeq 550. The Human TCR Profiling Kit (MiLaboratory) was used to make UMI-labeled 5' RACE TRB cDNA libraries. The reads went through TCRdb reprocessing, and each CDR3 protein sequence gets one entry with no DNA. The table for this sample records some 38,000 distinct CDR3 sequences. The ten most abundant clones make up 13% to 15% of the sample. Material: memory CD8+ T cells from blood. Explained via the paper, the cell subset or site label denotes: conventional CD8+ memory T cells (TMEM), sorted as controls. These TCRs come from a human donor in good health. Some clones in this sample may be carry-over from other donors' samples.

V gene TRBV5-1 combines with J gene TRBJ2-1; TCRdb outputs TRBD2, but without DNA this stays unchecked. The CDR3 loop spans 15 amino acids. The germline V gene encodes CDR1 SGHRS and CDR2 YFSETQ. The CDR3: CASSLASGGADEQFF.

This rearrangement joins TRBV7-2 to TRBJ2-7; TCRdb proposes TRBD1, but this gene call is untestable without DNA. Germline V lookup: CDR1 SGHTA, CDR2 FQGNSA. This CDR3 has 14 amino acids. The CDR3 is CASNPTGGFYEQYF.

The rearrangement links TRBV7-6 to TRBJ1-1; TCRdb's D gene call, TRBD1, goes unchecked for lack of DNA. Germline V gives CDR1 SGHVS, CDR2 FNYEAQ. There are 15 residues in the CDR3. The CDR3 is CASCPRTATNTEAFF.

This clonotype shows up as medium-sized by frequency. The gene calls are TRBV6-2 or TRBV6-3 and TRBJ2-7. Germline V CDR1 and CDR2: MNHEY, SVGEGT. This CDR3 is built from 13 residues. The CDR3 loop reads CASSYSLNYEQYF.

The chain couples TRBV29-1 to TRBJ2-7; TCRdb calls TRBD2, which cannot be checked without DNA. Germline CDR1 reads SQVTM; CDR2 reads ANQGSEA. The CDR3 spans 14 residues. The chain's CDR3 is CSVAQGGGPYEQYF.

CDR3 region: CASSFVSGGQETQYF. The chain recombines TRBV7-9 with TRBJ2-5; TCRdb gives TRBD2 as the D gene, but with no DNA this cannot be confirmed. The CDR3 is made up of 15 amino acids. Germline V gene data show CDR1 as SEHNR and CDR2 as FQNEAQ (reference sequence).

The chain combines TRBV20-1 with TRBJ2-7; the D gene TCRdb calls, TRBD2, cannot be checked with no DNA. Germline CDR1 is DFQATT and CDR2 is SNEGSKA (reference sequence). The CDR3 contains 13 residues. Here the CDR3 reads CSARGGTFYEQYF.

The chain is built from TRBV6-6 and TRBJ2-2. Germline assignment: CDR1 MNHNY and CDR2 SVGAGI (reference sequence). This CDR3 has 18 amino acids. CDR3 amino acids: CASSYSVTILESAGELFF.

The rearrangement uses TRBV29-1 and TRBJ2-2; the D gene TCRdb calls, TRBD2, cannot be checked with no DNA. This CDR3 is 11 amino acids long. CDR1 SQVTM and CDR2 ANQGSEA come from the germline V gene. The chain's CDR3 is CSVEGEGELFF.

The CDR3 region is CASTDAQGGETQYF. This rearrangement joins TRBV6-6 to TRBJ2-5; the TRBD2 assignment by TCRdb is unverifiable without DNA. CDR3 length: 14 amino acids. Looked up from germline, CDR1 is MNHNY and CDR2 is SVGAGI (reference sequence).

The J gene is TRBJ2-2, the V gene TRBV27; the TCRdb call, TRBD1, lacks DNA for checking. The CDR3 is made up of 16 amino acids. Germline values: CDR1 MNHEY, CDR2 SMNVEV (reference sequence). The CDR3 reads CASSWPQGANTGELFF.

This chain links TRBV14 with TRBJ1-1. Germline CDR1 and CDR2: SGHDN and FVKESK. The length of the CDR3 is 13 residues. This CDR3 reads CASSQVGHLEAFF.

V gene TRBV5-6 combines with J gene TRBJ2-7; TCRdb calls TRBD1, which cannot be checked without DNA. CDR3 length: 14 residues. Germline V gives CDR1 SGHDT, CDR2 YYEEEE. The chain's CDR3 is CASSSVGGWDEQYF. The variable domain in full, with the rest retrieved from reference TRBV5-6 and TRBJ2-7, is DAGVTQSPTHLIKTRGQQVTLRCSPKSGHDTVSWYQQALGQGPQFIFQYYEEEERQRGNFPDRFSGHQFPNYSSELNVNALLLGDSALYLCASSSVGGWDEQYFGPGTRLTVT.

The chain is built from TRBV28 and TRBJ2-5; TCRdb reports TRBD2, a call that lacks DNA to check it against. The CDR3 consists of 15 residues. Germline V lookup: CDR1 MDHEN, CDR2 SYDVKM. CDR3: CASSLGRSLQETQYF. The full variable domain, its missing parts supplied by reference TRBV28 and TRBJ2-5, is DVKVTQSSRYLVKRTGEKVFLECVQDMDHENMFWYRQDPGLGLRLIYFSYDVKMKEKGDIPEGYSVSREKKERFSLILESASTNQTSMYLCASSLGRSLQETQYFGPGTRLLVL.

The chain employs TRBV28 and TRBJ2-7; TCRdb outputs TRBD2, but without DNA this stays unchecked. The length of the CDR3 is 14 residues. Germline V gene data show CDR1 as MDHEN and CDR2 as SYDVKM. CDR3 sequence: CASCLIAGAADRYF.

The genes are TRBV10-3 and TRBJ2-7; TCRdb's D call, TRBD1, is unchecked because there is no DNA. CDR3 length: 11 residues. Germline CDR1 and CDR2: ENHRY and SYGVKD. This CDR3 reads CAISEGREETF.

The chain joins TRBV6-2 or TRBV6-3 to TRBJ1-1; absent DNA, TCRdb's TRBD1 call cannot be checked. CDR1 and CDR2 from the germline V gene are MNHEY and SVGEGT. The CDR3 spans 15 residues. The CDR3 reads CASSYPRDRMTEAFF.

This chain links TRBV3-1 with TRBJ2-4; the TCRdb D gene call, TRBD2, has no DNA to confirm it. The CDR3 covers 18 residues. The V gene's germline CDR1 is LGHDT and CDR2 YNNKEL (reference sequence). The CDR3 region is CASSQDRGLAGAKNIQYF.

CDR3 in amino acids: CATSRSHGGNEQFF. J is TRBJ2-1 and V is TRBV6-4; the TCRdb call, TRBD1, lacks DNA for checking. The CDR3 extends over 14 amino acids. Germline V gene data show CDR1 as MRHNA and CDR2 as SNTAGT.

The chain employs TRBV7-6 and TRBJ1-1; TCRdb's D gene call, TRBD1, goes unchecked for lack of DNA. This CDR3 is 17 amino acids long. Germline assignment: CDR1 SGHVS and CDR2 FNYEAQ. CDR3 protein: CASSANLPGQGETEAFF.

This chain uses TRBV6-1 with TRBJ1-1. CDR3 length: 14 residues. Looked up from germline, CDR1 is MNHNS and CDR2 is SASEGT. CDR3 in amino acids: CASSEADTNTEAFF.

The chain joins TRBV7-9 to TRBJ2-3; as DNA is missing, the TRBD2 call by TCRdb cannot be tested. Germline V gene sequence: CDR1 SEHNR, CDR2 FQNEAQ (reference sequence). The CDR3 is 14 amino acids. The CDR3 here is CASSLGGLTDTQYF.

V usage is TRBV29-1 and J usage is TRBJ2-2. Germline CDR1 reads SQVTM; CDR2 reads ANQGSEA. This CDR3 comprises 12 residues. The CDR3 sequence: CSVVVGTGELFF.

The chain combines TRBV14 with TRBJ2-5; TCRdb reports TRBD2, a call that lacks DNA to check it against. Germline CDR1 is SGHDN and CDR2 is FVKESK. The CDR3 runs 15 residues. The CDR3 spells CASSQPRGYQETQYF.

The chain joins TRBV6-2 or TRBV6-3 to TRBJ2-7; checking the TCRdb D call of TRBD1 is not possible without DNA. This CDR3 spans 15 amino acids. Germline assignment: CDR1 MNHEY and CDR2 SVGEGT. CDR3 in amino acids: CASSITGGGSYEQYF.

The V gene is TRBV5-1, the J gene TRBJ2-7. The length of the CDR3 is 14 residues. Germline V gene data show CDR1 as SGHRS and CDR2 as YFSETQ. The CDR3 spells CASSLSASSYEQYF.

Frequency places this clonotype as medium-sized. V gene TRBV20-1 combines with J gene TRBJ2-7; TCRdb indicates TRBD2, and absent DNA this call remains unverified. The CDR3 sequence is 12 residues long. The germline V gene has CDR1 DFQATT and CDR2 SNEGSKA (reference sequence). The CDR3: CSIGDSTYEQYF.